This TCR beta chain was observed in a study of T cells in Graves' hyperthyroidism and ophthalmopathy (dated by TCRdb to the late 2010s). Turning to the overall study: Peripheral blood was sampled at the time of initial diagnosis, prior to any treatment. To identify distinguishing TCR V-J signatures, a discovery cohort of 100 patients was used, comprising 43 with Graves' ophthalmopathy and around 60 with stable Graves' hyperthyroidism. An independent validation cohort of around 19 hyperthyroidism patients and about 15 patients who later progressed to ophthalmopathy tested prospective prediction of ophthalmopathy. For training and testing, the 100 or so patients in the discovery cohort were randomly divided in a 7:3 ratio. In several Graves' hyperthyroidism patients, the study also compared T-cell repertoires from thyroid tissue with T-cell repertoires from blood. After blood sampling, hyperthyroidism patients were treated with methimazole at a starting dose of 30 mg daily, and ophthalmopathy patients were treated with high-dose intravenous methylprednisolone. According to the paper, TCR Vbeta CDR3 sequencing was carried out on 135 peripheral blood samples, which came from about 45 ophthalmopathy, approximately 72 hyperthyroidism and roughly 17 progressor patients. What the research found in general, with its limitations: Blood samples also contained most of the expanded thyroid clonotypes (frequency above 0.001), which suggests that blood repertoires may reflect thyroid immune responses. Sample size was not statistically predetermined, and blinding of investigators to group allocation was not performed. A model built on a 13 V-J signature distinguished ophthalmopathy from stable hyperthyroidism, reaching about 89% sensitivity and 81.08% specificity in cross-validation and 80%/75% in testing. In validation, the model predicted progression to ophthalmopathy with over 65% sensitivity and approximately 78% specificity, a median of about 6 months before onset.

The table lists this clonotype with a few counts. Its binding antigen is unknown. Base qualities were left out, and no much larger clone turns up one base away. CDR1 SGHTS and CDR2 YDEGEE were looked up in the germline V gene. Relative to germline, V is 3 bases shorter and J is 4 bases shorter, with 5 bases between their ends. Spanning cysteine to phenylalanine, the CDR3 consists of 13 amino acids. Of all the DNA, just the CDR3 is kept, 39 bases in frame from base 1. Ophthalmopathy patients had moderately to severely active disease, Clinical Activity Score of at least 3, NOSPECS grade of at least 4, and duration under 3 months. Any patient with an uncontrolled infection, another autoimmune disease, pregnancy or lactation was excluded. Clinical symptoms, serum thyroxine and TRAb, thyroid ultrasound, and orbital computed tomography formed the basis for the diagnoses. Ficoll-Paque density gradient centrifugation was used to isolate PBMCs from approximately 11 ml of fresh peripheral blood. Total RNA was extracted using Trizol reagent, and RNA quality was assessed on an Agilent 2100 Bioanalyzer.

The TCR beta CDR3 regions were amplified from the RNA transcripts. The first round of RT-PCR for the TCR CDR3 was performed with the HTBI primer set and the Qiagen OneStep RT-PCR kit. The libraries were constructed in a second round of multiplex PCR and then size-selected and purified. Sequencing of the libraries was done on an Illumina HiSeq2000 using paired-end 100 bp reads. The published analysis was carried out like this. Raw data were processed with SOAPnuke, discarding reads with adapters, uncalled bases, mean Phred below 15, or no exact constant-primer or identifier match. High-quality paired reads were merged with COPE v1.2.5, and unique nucleotide sequences were defined as clonotypes. MiTCR v1.1 was used to align clonotypes to the IMGT TRBV, TRBD and TRBJ reference segments. The analysis included only V-J combinations with a frequency above 0.0001, which together covered around 99% of the repertoires. The TCS score was defined as F50 (clonal expansion) divided by E x V (chaos), with BLOSUM62-based TCRdist calculated between CDR3 peptides within each V-J. Welch's t-statistics and random forest reduced roughly 500 V-J features to 13, which were used in a naive Bayes classifier (R e1071). TCRdb reprocessing: public reads trimmed at Q25 with fastp, clones called with MiXCR, in-frame beta chains kept. Under each unique CDR3 protein, matching rows form one entry showing the most common genes and DNA. These V and J calls originate from TCRdb's pipeline instead of the authors' own analysis. This sample has 300,000 to 400,000 distinct CDR3 sequences in its table, and around a sixth of those were observed once. The ten largest clones represent 35% to 50% of the sample.

Sequencing used blood. This TCR derives from a man aged 18 to 30 with Graves' ophthalmopathy. This receptor chain uses TRBV5-8 and TRBJ1-6, with the identity of the D gene unclear. The DNA is TGTGCCAGCAGCTCCCAATATAATTCACCCCTCCACTTT. It translates to CASSSQYNSPLHF.